Listed here is a single TCR beta chain. Original handling: Amplified reference gene primers provided the basis for estimating nucleated cell counts. Sequencing was performed with immunoSEQ multiplex PCR; in TCRdb, only in-frame clones are kept and a portion is missing. V, J and clone size derive from that table, while D and trimming were established from the DNA sequence. The table has about 190,000 clones, approximately 80% seen once. The CDR3 is 19 amino acids. Germline lookup yields CDR1 LGHDT and CDR2 YNNKEL (reference sequence). The V gene end was trimmed by 1 base and the J gene end by 8 bases; junction bases not matched to a gene: 17. The sample originates from a study of blood T cell repertoires in COVID-19. Study at large: From T cells, B-cell-depleted T cells, or PBMCs came the material, which was cDNA or gDNA.

This sequence originates from a man in his sixties with acute or convalescent COVID-19. The chain links TRBV3-1 (or the pseudogene TRBV3-2) to TRBJ1-6; 7 nucleotides match TRBD1. Sequences were obtained from peripheral blood. As DNA, the CDR3 is TGTGCCAGCAGCCAAGGAGCAGGACAGGCCTCCCGGAGCTATTCACCCCTCCACTTT. This encodes CASSQGAGQASRSYSPLHF.